One and the same sample provided the 8 T cell receptor beta chains below, sequenced in a study of T cells in Graves' hyperthyroidism and ophthalmopathy. RNA transcripts served as the template for amplifying TCR beta CDR3 regions. A set of HTBI primers served as the primers for a first-round RT-PCR of the TCR CDR3. TCRdb re-called the multiplex PCR reads through MiXCR, storing one row per CDR3 protein. The sample has about 520,000 distinct CDR3 sequences; approximately 25% are singletons. Sequencing was carried out using blood. The source of these receptors is a woman younger than 45 with Graves' ophthalmopathy.

The chain recombines TRBV5-1 with TRBJ2-7, with a possible D match to TRBD1 (6 bases). This CDR3 has 13 residues. The germline V and J ends were trimmed by 8 bases and 1 base, with 13 bases remaining between them. Germline V gives CDR1 SGHRS, CDR2 YFSETQ. In DNA form, the CDR3 reads TGCGCCAGTTTCCTACAGGGATCCTACGAGCAGTACTTC. Its protein is CASFLQGSYEQYF.

This rearrangement joins TRBV6-4 to TRBJ2-5, with TRBD2 identical over 11 bases. This CDR3 has 15 amino acids. Germline trimming cut 10 bases from V and 5 bases from J; bases unmatched to any gene: 12. Germline CDR1 reads MRHNA; CDR2 reads SNTAGT. CDR3 sequence reads: CATVPGLAEVETQYF. CDR3 nucleotides: TGTGCCACCGTTCCGGGACTAGCGGAGGTCGAGACCCAGTACTTC.

This chain joins TRBV12-3 or TRBV12-4 and TRBJ1-5; D uncertain. This CDR3 has 14 amino acids. Trimming shortened V by 4 bases and J by 4 bases, and 11 bases separated the two germline ends. The DNA for the CDR3 is TGTGCCAGCAGTTCTTCAACTGCGAATCAGCCCCAGCATTTT. This codes for CASSSSTANQPQHF.

The V gene is TRBV2, the J gene TRBJ1-1; D call uncertain. Germline loops: CDR1 SNHLY, CDR2 FYNNEI. The ends were cut back, 3 bases at V and 5 bases at J, with 10 bases in the middle. The length of the CDR3 is 13 residues. CDR3 DNA: TGTGCCAGCAGTGATTTGGGTGGGACTGAAGCTTTCTTT. Its protein is CASSDLGGTEAFF.

This clonotype was recorded at least ten times. The chain has TRBV11-1 and TRBJ1-5; D ambiguous. Trimming took off 2 bases at V and 4 bases at J, with 6 bases between the two ends. This CDR3 comprises 13 residues. Germline CDR1 is SGHAT and CDR2 is FQDESV (reference sequence). In DNA form, the CDR3 reads TGTGCCAGCAGCTTAATGGCGAATCAGCCCCAGCATTTT. Translated, it gives CASSLMANQPQHF.

V is TRBV6-1 and J is TRBJ2-7, with TRBD1 matching over 10 bases. The junction had 5 bases not matched to a gene; V was cut back by 6 bases and J by 3 bases. From germline, CDR1 is MNHNS and CDR2 SASEGT. The CDR3 has 14 amino acids. Written as DNA, the CDR3 is TGTGCCAGCAGCGCCGGACAGGGGGACTACGAGCAGTACTTC. Its protein is CASSAGQGDYEQYF.

This clonotype was seen repeatedly, ten times or more. The V call is TRBV7-8, the J call TRBJ2-2; the D gene could be TRBD1 or TRBD2 (5 bases each). Trimming stripped 6 bases from V and 4 bases from J, with 9 bases between. Germline V CDR1 and CDR2: SGHVS, FQNEAQ. The CDR3 spans 13 residues. The CDR3, as DNA: TGTGCCAGCAGGGCTGGGGGCACCGGGGAGCTGTTTTTT. It codes for CASRAGGTGELFF.

The table lists this clonotype with many counts. One junction end does not reproduce the germline sequence, and a read error may be involved. The gene calls are TRBV11-2 and TRBJ2-7; D perhaps matches TRBD1 (6 bases). The CDR3 contains 19 residues. Germline V gene lookup returns CDR1 SGHAT and CDR2 FQNNGV. The CDR3 protein is CASRLRIIPGHRVCYEPYF. For the CDR3, the DNA is TGTGCCAGCAGGCTTCGAATTATTCCGGGACACAGGGTGTGCTACGAGCCGTACTTC. Complete variable domain (other parts from reference TRBV11-2 and TRBJ2-7): EAGVAQSPRYKIIEKRQSVAFWCNPISGHATLYWYQQILGQGPKLLIQFQNNGVVDDSQLPKDRFSAERLKGVDSTLKIQPAKLEDSAVYLCASRLRIIPGHRVCYEPYFGPGTRLTVT.